This is a list of T cell receptor beta chains from one sample in a study of OX40 agonist ivuxolimab in advanced cancers. Only in-frame clones appear in the TCRdb table, and some are missing; sequencing was by immunoSEQ multiplex PCR. The table has about 92,000 clones, under 90% seen once. Sequencing used CD4+ or CD8+ T cells sorted from blood, obtained in a trial of the OX40 agonist ivuxolimab. The origin of the receptors is an adult with an advanced solid tumor such as melanoma, head and neck, liver or kidney cancer. CDR3s include the opening cysteine and the closing phenylalanine or tryptophan. Each record gives: V gene, J gene, clone size, D gene, CDR3 protein, CDR3 DNA. The D gene is left open where the match is weak. Rows may omit the clone size; those that give it use once, few, many or a size class.

TRBV2,TRBJ1-3,.,TRBD1,CASSSQGKGNTIYF,TGTGCCAGCAGTTCACAGGGGAAGGGAAACACCATATATTTT
TRBV27,TRBJ1-5,.,.,CASSRRDSNQPQHF,TGTGCCAGCAGTCGCCGGGACAGCAATCAGCCCCAGCATTTT
TRBV5-1,TRBJ2-7,.,.,CASSLSDGYEQYF,TGCGCCAGCAGCTTGTCGGACGGCTACGAGCAGTACTTC
TRBV19,TRBJ1-5,.,.,CASLEGNNQPQHF,TGTGCCAGCTTAGAAGGGAACAATCAGCCCCAGCATTTT
TRBV27,TRBJ1-2,few,.,CASSPQPESNIYGYTF,TGTGCCAGCAGTCCCCAGCCAGAGAGCAATATTTATGGCTACACCTTC
TRBV11-2,TRBJ2-6,few,.,CASSQTGVGANVLTF,TGTGCCAGCAGCCAGACGGGGGTTGGGGCCAACGTCCTGACTTTC
TRBV7-3,TRBJ2-5,.,.,CASSLQPVGAQYF,TGTGCCAGCAGCTTACAGCCGGTAGGGGCCCAGTACTTC
TRBV19,TRBJ1-5,few,.,CASTREKDQPQHF,TGTGCCAGTACCAGGGAAAAGGATCAGCCCCAGCATTTT
TRBV7-9,TRBJ2-1,.,.,CASSWRYSEQFF,TGTGCCAGCAGTTGGAGGTACAGTGAGCAGTTCTTC
TRBV19,TRBJ1-2,.,.,CASSIEAYRRYGYTF,TGTGCCAGTAGTATAGAAGCCTACCGAAGGTATGGCTACACCTTC
TRBV19,TRBJ1-5,.,.,CASIPPGGQPQHF,TGTGCCAGTATCCCCCCGGGCGGGCAGCCCCAGCATTTT
TRBV27,TRBJ2-1,.,TRBD2,CASSFVVAGANEQFF,TGTGCCAGCAGTTTCGTGGTAGCGGGGGCCAATGAGCAGTTCTTC
TRBV19,TRBJ2-3,.,TRBD2,CASSRGAGLSTDTQYF,TGTGCCAGTAGTAGGGGAGCGGGGTTAAGCACAGATACGCAGTATTTT
TRBV29-1,TRBJ2-7,.,TRBD1,CSAFRDSSYEQYF,TGCAGCGCTTTCCGGGACAGCTCCTACGAGCAGTACTTC
TRBV7-3,TRBJ2-1,.,TRBD2,CASSLKGGGTSMGEQFF,TGTGCCAGCAGCTTAAAGGGAGGGGGGACTAGTATGGGTGAGCAGTTCTTC
TRBV5-4,TRBJ2-1,.,TRBD2,CASSLDRAGVPNEQFF,TGTGCCAGCAGCTTGGATCGAGCGGGGGTCCCCAATGAGCAGTTCTTC
TRBV6-4,TRBJ1-5,.,.,CASSETANSNQPQHF,TGTGCCAGCAGCGAGACAGCTAATAGCAATCAGCCCCAGCATTTT
TRBV2,TRBJ2-7,.,TRBD1,CASSDAFGTGDYEQYF,TGTGCCAGCAGTGATGCGTTCGGGACAGGCGACTACGAGCAGTACTTC
TRBV5-4,TRBJ1-2,.,TRBD1,CASSPEAGGSGGYTF,TGTGCCAGCAGCCCGGAGGCAGGGGGGTCGGGTGGCTACACCTTC
TRBV7-9,TRBJ2-7,once,.,CASSLQGYEQYF,TGTGCCAGCAGTCTCCAGGGGTACGAGCAGTACTTC
TRBV5-1,TRBJ1-5,.,TRBD1,CASSTGTGVGNQPQHF,TGCGCCAGCAGCACTGGGACAGGGGTTGGAAATCAGCCCCAGCATTTT
TRBV21-1,TRBJ2-1,.,.,CASSKWRRREWSYNEQFF,TGTGCCAGCAGCAAATGGAGACGGCGGGAGTGGTCCTACAATGAGCAGTTCTTC